Each of the 24 T cell receptor beta chains below was sequenced from the same sample in a study of T cell responses to AZD1222 COVID-19 vaccine. The method was immunoSEQ multiplex PCR; TCRdb's version includes in-frame clones alone and lacks a portion of them. The sample yields around 180,000 clones, 94% seen once. Sequenced here: peripheral blood, sampled on day 0 of AZD1222 vaccination. These receptors were collected from an adult in good health.

The V call is TRBV7-9, the J call TRBJ2-3; 8 nucleotides agree with TRBD2. This CDR3 comprises 17 residues. The junction had 11 bases not matched to a gene; V was cut back by 2 bases and J by 4 bases. CDR1 is SEHNR and CDR2 is FQNEAQ in the germline V gene (reference sequence). The chain's CDR3 is CASSLRRGSGNADTQYF. The CDR3 nucleotides read TGTGCCAGCAGCTTAAGACGGGGTAGCGGGAATGCAGATACGCAGTATTTT.

The chain employs TRBV30 and TRBJ1-5; 7 nucleotides match TRBD1. V was pared by 4 bases and J by 3 bases, with 3 bases of the junction left unmatched. CDR1 and CDR2 from the germline V gene are GTSNPN and SVGIG (reference sequence). The CDR3 is 13 residues long. The CDR3 protein is CAWKGQLNQPQHF. In DNA form, the CDR3 reads TGTGCCTGGAAGGGACAGCTCAATCAGCCCCAGCATTTT.

Only a few counts were recorded for this clone. This chain uses TRBV19 with TRBJ1-5, with 10 nucleotides matching TRBD1. The CDR3 sequence is 14 residues long. Germline trimming cut 6 bases from V and 3 bases from J; bases unmatched to any gene: 2. Germline loops: CDR1 LNHDA, CDR2 SQIVND (reference sequence). CDR3: CASRDRGINQPQHF. CDR3 DNA: TGTGCCAGTAGGGACAGGGGGATCAATCAGCCCCAGCATTTT.

The chain combines TRBV28 with TRBJ1-2, with D tentatively TRBD1 (6 bases). Germline V gene lookup returns CDR1 MDHEN and CDR2 SYDVKM. V shed 3 bases and J shed 6 bases, with 17 bases lying between them. The CDR3 is 15 amino acids. The CDR3 nucleotides read TGTGCCAGCAGTTTCCCAGGGGTTCCGCGGGATGGCTACACCTTC. Its protein product is CASSFPGVPRDGYTF.

This chain links TRBV5-1 with TRBJ2-2; 7 bases agree with TRBD2. The CDR3 runs to 16 residues. Trimming removed 0 bases from V and 3 bases from J; junction bases left unmatched: 5. Germline V gene lookup returns CDR1 SGHRS and CDR2 YFSETQ. The CDR3 reads CASSLGAGVYTGELFF. Here the CDR3 DNA reads TGCGCCAGCAGCTTGGGCGCGGGAGTGTACACCGGGGAGCTGTTTTTT. The full variable domain, rest sourced from reference TRBV5-1 and TRBJ2-2, is KAGVTQTPRYLIKTRGQQVTLSCSPISGHRSVSWYQQTPGQGLQFLFEYFSETQRNKGNFPGRFSGRQFSNSRSEMNVSTLELGDSALYLCASSLGAGVYTGELFFGEGSRLTVL.

The chain combines TRBV3-1 (or the pseudogene TRBV3-2) with TRBJ2-1, with TRBD2 identical over 8 bases. Germline V gene sequence: CDR1 LGHDT, CDR2 YNNKEL (reference sequence). The length of the CDR3 is 15 residues. V lost 2 bases to trimming and J lost 6 bases; unmatched junction nucleotides: 6. CDR3 sequence reads: CASSQSGSVGNEQFF. The CDR3 coding sequence is TGTGCCAGCAGCCAAAGCGGGAGTGTGGGCAATGAGCAGTTCTTC.

V and J are TRBV15 and TRBJ1-5, with D hard to call. Trimming took off 0 bases at V and 4 bases at J, with 10 bases between the two ends. Germline values: CDR1 LNHNV, CDR2 YYDKDF (reference sequence). This CDR3 is built from 15 residues. CDR3 sequence reads: CATSRDRGTNQPQHF. The CDR3 DNA reads as TGTGCCACCAGCAGAGATCGCGGTACTAATCAGCCCCAGCATTTT.

The chain combines TRBV28 with TRBJ1-5, with a possible D match to TRBD1 (6 bases). This CDR3 region has 14 residues. Germline CDR1 reads MDHEN; CDR2 reads SYDVKM. The germline V and J ends were trimmed by 3 bases and 6 bases, with 12 bases remaining between them. The CDR3 DNA sequence: TGTGCCAGCAGTTTGTCTAGGGGGATTCAGCCCCAGCATTTT. It encodes CASSLSRGIQPQHF.

In DNA, the CDR3 is TGTGCCAGCAGTGGGCAGGGGATTTTTCTCACTGAAGCTTTCTTT. This gives the protein CASSGQGIFLTEAFF. V is TRBV2 and J is TRBJ1-1; perhaps TRBD1 as D (6 bases). The CDR3 consists of 15 residues. V was trimmed by 4 bases and J by 4 bases, leaving 16 bases between them. The germline gives CDR1 SNHLY, CDR2 FYNNEI.

Only a few counts were recorded for this clone. The V gene is TRBV6-6, the J gene TRBJ1-5; 7 positions match TRBD1. CDR1 is MNHNY, CDR2 SVGAGI, per germline (reference sequence). The CDR3 runs to 14 residues. The J segment lost 3 bases and the V segment lost 5 bases, leaving 4 bases of the junction unmatched. CDR3 in amino acids: CASSQGQINQPQHF. CDR3 nucleotides: TGTGCCAGCAGTCAGGGACAGATCAATCAGCCCCAGCATTTT.

The chain employs TRBV13 and TRBJ1-1; D unclear. There are 15 residues in the CDR3. From germline, CDR1 is PRHDT and CDR2 FYEKMQ (reference sequence). V lost 0 bases, J lost 1 base, and 9 bases lay in between. The CDR3 here is CASSLGLTPNTEAFF. Here the CDR3 DNA reads TGTGCCAGCAGCTTAGGCCTAACCCCGAACACTGAAGCTTTCTTT.

V and J are TRBV6-5 and TRBJ1-2; 9 bases are shared with TRBD1. This CDR3 spans 15 amino acids. Trimming cost V 6 bases and J 3 bases; bases outside gene matches: 8. Germline values: CDR1 MNHEY, CDR2 SVGAGI. CDR3: CASRPRQGGDYGYTF. The CDR3 DNA is TGTGCCAGCAGGCCAAGACAGGGGGGTGACTATGGCTACACCTTC.

The chain has TRBV5-8 and TRBJ1-5, with 8 bases fitting TRBD1. The CDR3 sequence is 15 residues long. The ends lost 4 bases at V and 4 bases at J; junction bases unmatched: 7. CDR1 is SGHTS and CDR2 is YDEGEE in the germline V gene. The CDR3 DNA sequence: TGTGCCAGCAGCCCCGGACAGGGTCCTAATCAGCCCCAGCATTTT. Protein sequence: CASSPGQGPNQPQHF.

The J gene is TRBJ1-1, the V gene TRBV19, with D unclear. CDR3 length equals 12 residues. Trimming took 5 bases from V and 9 from J, leaving 13 bases between them. Germline loops: CDR1 LNHDA, CDR2 SQIVND (reference sequence). The CDR3 nucleotides are TGTGCCAGTAGTCTTGGAATTACTAAAGCTTTCTTT. The encoded protein is CASSLGITKAFF. Full variable domain (missing parts from reference TRBV19 and TRBJ1-1): DGGITQSPKYLFRKEGQNVTLSCEQNLNHDAMYWYRQDPGQGLRLIYYSQIVNDFQKGDIAEGYSVSREKKESFPLTVTSAQKNPTAFYLCASSLGITKAFFGQGTRLTVV.

This chain uses TRBV27 with TRBJ2-2, with D perhaps TRBD2 (6 bases). Looked up from germline, CDR1 is MNHEY and CDR2 is SMNVEV (reference sequence). This CDR3 comprises 14 residues. The V end lost 3 bases, the J end lost 4 bases, and 9 bases lay between the germline ends. The CDR3 DNA follows: TGTGCCAGCAGTTTTTGGAGGGGCACCGGGGAGCTGTTTTTT. Its translation: CASSFWRGTGELFF.

This clone was observed a few times. This chain joins TRBV27 and TRBJ2-1; D not resolved. CDR3 length equals 15 residues. Deletions cut 3 bases from V and 0 bases from J, with 9 bases between. Per the germline V gene, CDR1 is MNHEY and CDR2 is SMNVEV (reference sequence). CDR3 sequence: CASSFVRSSYNEQFF. The CDR3 bases are TGTGCCAGCAGTTTTGTCAGGAGCTCCTACAATGAGCAGTTCTTC.

The rearrangement uses TRBV10-1 and TRBJ1-4, with unresolved D. The germline V gene has CDR1 WNHNN and CDR2 SYGVQD (reference sequence). The V gene lost 6 bases and the J gene lost 0 bases, with 8 bases spanning the gap. This CDR3 has 14 amino acids. In DNA form, the CDR3 reads TGCGCCAGCAGCCCCGGAGCAACTAATGAAAAACTGTTTTTT. Translating gives CASSPGATNEKLFF.

This clone was seen once. The CDR3 spells CASSRDVGVSYEQYF. The CDR3 DNA reads as TGTGCCAGCAGCCGCGATGTGGGGGTTTCCTACGAGCAGTACTTC. The chain combines TRBV4-2 with TRBJ2-7; D is tentatively TRBD1 or TRBD2 (5 bases each). This CDR3 is built from 15 residues. The germline V and J ends were trimmed by 4 bases and 1 base, with 14 bases remaining between them. Per germline, CDR1 LGHNA and CDR2 YNFKEQ.

V and J are TRBV19 and TRBJ2-5; weak D call: TRBD2 (5 bases). The germline CDR1 and CDR2 sequences are LNHDA and SQIVND (reference sequence). The CDR3 length is 13 residues. V lost 3 bases, J lost 5 bases, and 10 bases lay in between. CDR3 DNA: TGTGCCAGTAGTATCGGTCGAGGGGAGACCCAGTACTTC. Its translation: CASSIGRGETQYF. Filled out from reference TRBV19 and TRBJ2-5, the complete variable domain reads DGGITQSPKYLFRKEGQNVTLSCEQNLNHDAMYWYRQDPGQGLRLIYYSQIVNDFQKGDIAEGYSVSREKKESFPLTVTSAQKNPTAFYLCASSIGRGETQYFGPGTRLLVL.

The V gene is TRBV28, the J gene TRBJ1-1, with no clear D. CDR1 is MDHEN and CDR2 is SYDVKM in the germline V gene. The V and J ends lost 3 bases and 1 base respectively, with 6 bases between them. The CDR3 runs 13 residues. The CDR3 bases are TGTGCCAGCAGTTTTTCAACGAACACTGAAGCTTTCTTT. Protein: CASSFSTNTEAFF.

As DNA, the CDR3 is TGTGCCGCGGGAGGGCCTCCGGGGGAGCAGTACTTC. This sequence encodes CAAGGPPGEQYF. The rearrangement uses TRBV28 and TRBJ2-7; 9 positions agree with TRBD2. Unmatched junction bases numbered 9, after V lost 11 bases and J lost 7 bases. Germline CDR1 is MDHEN and CDR2 is SYDVKM. The length of the CDR3 is 12 residues. Combining the CDR3 with reference TRBV28 and TRBJ2-7 gives the whole variable domain DVKVTQSSRYLVKRTGEKVFLECVQDMDHENMFWYRQDPGLGLRLIYFSYDVKMKEKGDIPEGYSVSREKKERFSLILESASTNQTSMYLCAAGGPPGEQYFGPGTRLTVT.

This clone was counted once. The chain carries TRBV5-1 and TRBJ2-5, with 10 positions matching TRBD2. After removal of 6 bases from V and 5 bases from J, the junction contained 7 bases not matched to a gene. Germline CDR1 is SGHRS and CDR2 is YFSETQ. This CDR3 contains 14 residues. DNA for the CDR3: TGCGCCAGCACCCCAGCGGGAGGGGATGAGACCCAGTACTTC. Its translation is CASTPAGGDETQYF.

The gene calls are TRBV5-6 and TRBJ2-7; 9 bases are a match to TRBD1. V dropped 2 bases and J dropped 9; count of bases not matched to a gene: 9. Germline V CDR1 and CDR2: SGHDT, YYEEEE. This CDR3 has 14 amino acids. CDR3 sequence reads: CASSFRDRALWQYF. Written as DNA, the CDR3 is TGTGCCAGCAGCTTCCGGGACAGGGCTCTTTGGCAGTACTTC.

The V and J genes are TRBV28 and TRBJ2-2, with no clear D. Germline V gives CDR1 MDHEN, CDR2 SYDVKM. This CDR3 contains 12 residues. The V end was cut by 7 bases, the J end by 5 bases, with 8 bases between. The DNA of the CDR3 is TGTGCCAGCACCGACCCGACCGGGGAGCTGTTTTTT. Amino acids: CASTDPTGELFF.